This TCR beta chain was sequenced during a study of cytomegalovirus exposure and HLA in healthy donors. Across the whole study: T cells numbering around 180 million yielded 95 million to 140 million unique TCR beta sequences in an earlier analysis.

Concerning this clone itself: The antigen remains undetermined.

Overall study findings and caveats: Association with HLA alleles at 0.05 false discovery rate was found for approximately 18,000 TCR beta sequences in a later analysis.

Researchers ran the PCR with 60 Vbeta and 13 Jbeta primers. Produced via immunoSEQ multiplex PCR; TCRdb's table is partial and in-frame only. The table includes tens of thousands of clones, roughly 77% detected once. This TCR came from a man aged 25 to 45 in good health and CMV-seronegative. Source material: PBMCs.

CDR3 protein: CATSPSQVYNEQFF. The CDR3, as DNA: TGTGCCACCAGCCCTTCACAGGTGTACAATGAGCAGTTCTTC. This chain connects TRBV15 to TRBJ2-1; D might be TRBD1 (5 bases). Trimming removed 5 bases at V and 4 bases at J, with 12 bases between. The CDR3 runs 14 residues. The V gene's germline CDR1 is LNHNV and CDR2 YYDKDF (reference sequence).